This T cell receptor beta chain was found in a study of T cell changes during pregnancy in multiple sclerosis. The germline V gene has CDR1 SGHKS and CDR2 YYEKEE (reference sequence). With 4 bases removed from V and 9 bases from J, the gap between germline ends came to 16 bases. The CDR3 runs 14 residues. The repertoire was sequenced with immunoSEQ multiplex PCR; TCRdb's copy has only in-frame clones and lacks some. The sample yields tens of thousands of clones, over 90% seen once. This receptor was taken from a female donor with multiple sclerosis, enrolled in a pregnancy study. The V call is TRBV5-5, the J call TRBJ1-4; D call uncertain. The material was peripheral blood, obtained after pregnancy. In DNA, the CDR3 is TGTGCCAGCAGCCCGACTGCGATCGCGCAAAAACTGTTTTTT. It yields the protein CASSPTAIAQKLFF.